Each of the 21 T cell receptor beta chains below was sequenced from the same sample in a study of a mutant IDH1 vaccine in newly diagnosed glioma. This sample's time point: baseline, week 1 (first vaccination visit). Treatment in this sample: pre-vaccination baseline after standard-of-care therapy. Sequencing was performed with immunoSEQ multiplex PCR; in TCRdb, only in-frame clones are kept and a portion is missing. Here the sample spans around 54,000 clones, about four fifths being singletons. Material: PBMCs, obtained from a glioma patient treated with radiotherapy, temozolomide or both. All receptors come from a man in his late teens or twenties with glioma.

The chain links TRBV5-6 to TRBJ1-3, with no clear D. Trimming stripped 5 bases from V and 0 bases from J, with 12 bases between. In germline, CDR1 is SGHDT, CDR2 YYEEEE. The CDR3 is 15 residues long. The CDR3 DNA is TGTGCCAGCAGTTACTACGGAGACTCTGGAAACACCATATATTTT. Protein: CASSYYGDSGNTIYF.

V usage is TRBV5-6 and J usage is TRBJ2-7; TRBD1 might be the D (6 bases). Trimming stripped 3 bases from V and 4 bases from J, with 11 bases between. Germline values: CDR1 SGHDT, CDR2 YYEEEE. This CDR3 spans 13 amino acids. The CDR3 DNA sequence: TGTGCCAGCAGCTCGTGGCAGGGGTACGAGCAGTACTTC. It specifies CASSSWQGYEQYF.

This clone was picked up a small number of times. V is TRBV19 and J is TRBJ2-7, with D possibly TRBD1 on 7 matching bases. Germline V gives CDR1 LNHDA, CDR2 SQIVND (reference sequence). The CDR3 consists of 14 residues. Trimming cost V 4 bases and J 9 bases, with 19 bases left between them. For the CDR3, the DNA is TGTGCCAGTAGTACCCCAGGGGGGCTCGGGAGGCAGTACTTC. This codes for CASSTPGGLGRQYF.

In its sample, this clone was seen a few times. The CDR3 protein is CASSQDDSYEQYF. CDR3 DNA sequence: TGTGCCAGCAGCCAAGATGACAGCTACGAGCAGTACTTC. The V gene is TRBV4-2, the J gene TRBJ2-7, with D possibly matching TRBD1 (5 bases). Germline assignment: CDR1 LGHNA and CDR2 YNFKEQ. V lost 0 bases to trimming and J lost 3 bases, with 6 bases between them. The CDR3 contains 13 residues.

CDR3 residues: CASSLMMYEQYF. For the CDR3, the DNA is TGTGCCAGCTCCCTCATGATGTACGAGCAGTACTTC. The rearrangement uses TRBV18 and TRBJ2-7; no clear D. There are 12 residues in the CDR3. The germline V gene has CDR1 KGHSH and CDR2 LQKENI. Trimming removed 6 bases at V and 4 bases at J, with 10 bases between.

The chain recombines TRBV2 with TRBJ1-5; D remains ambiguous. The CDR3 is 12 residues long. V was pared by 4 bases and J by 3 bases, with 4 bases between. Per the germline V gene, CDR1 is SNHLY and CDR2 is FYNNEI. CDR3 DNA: TGTGCCAGCAGTGGAAACAATCAGCCCCAGCATTTT. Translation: CASSGNNQPQHF.

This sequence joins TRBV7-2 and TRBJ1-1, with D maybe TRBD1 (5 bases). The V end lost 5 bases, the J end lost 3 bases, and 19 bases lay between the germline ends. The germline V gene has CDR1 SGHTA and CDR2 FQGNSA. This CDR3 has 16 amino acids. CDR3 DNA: TGTGCCAGCAGCCCGGACAAGGGCCTCAGGGACACTGAAGCTTTCTTT. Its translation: CASSPDKGLRDTEAFF.

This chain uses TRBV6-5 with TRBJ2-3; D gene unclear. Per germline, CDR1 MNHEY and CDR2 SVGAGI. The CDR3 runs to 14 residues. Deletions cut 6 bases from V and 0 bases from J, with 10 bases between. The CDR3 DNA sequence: TGTGCCAGCAGATCAGAACCAAGCACAGATACGCAGTATTTT. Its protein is CASRSEPSTDTQYF.

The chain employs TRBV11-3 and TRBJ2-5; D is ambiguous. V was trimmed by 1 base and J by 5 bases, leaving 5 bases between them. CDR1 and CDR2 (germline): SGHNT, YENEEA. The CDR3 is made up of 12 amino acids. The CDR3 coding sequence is TGTGCCAGCAGCTTAGTAGGGGAGACCCAGTACTTC. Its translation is CASSLVGETQYF.

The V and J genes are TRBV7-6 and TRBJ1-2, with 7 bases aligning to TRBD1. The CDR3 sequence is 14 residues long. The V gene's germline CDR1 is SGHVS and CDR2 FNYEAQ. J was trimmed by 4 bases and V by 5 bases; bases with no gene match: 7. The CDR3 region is CASSTGQAFYGYTF. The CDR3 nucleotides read TGTGCCAGCAGCACCGGACAGGCGTTCTATGGCTACACCTTC.

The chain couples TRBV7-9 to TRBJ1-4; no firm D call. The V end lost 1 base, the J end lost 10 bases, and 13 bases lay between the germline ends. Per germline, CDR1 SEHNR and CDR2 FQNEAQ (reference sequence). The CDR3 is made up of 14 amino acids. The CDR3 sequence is CASSLDLGGRKLFF. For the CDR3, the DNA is TGTGCCAGCAGCTTAGATTTGGGAGGGCGAAAACTGTTTTTT. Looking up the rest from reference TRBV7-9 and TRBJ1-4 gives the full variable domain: DTGVSQNPRHKITKRGQNVTFRCDPISEHNRLYWYRQTLGQGPEFLTYFQNEAQLEKSRLLSDRFSAERPKGSFSTLEIQRTEQGDSAMYLCASSLDLGGRKLFFGSGTQLSVL.

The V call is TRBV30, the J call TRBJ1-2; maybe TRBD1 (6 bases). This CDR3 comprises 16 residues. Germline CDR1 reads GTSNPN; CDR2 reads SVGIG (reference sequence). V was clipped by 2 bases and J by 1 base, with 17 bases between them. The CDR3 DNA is TGTGCCTGGAGTCTCGGACAGCCGATTCTTAACTATGGCTACACCTTC. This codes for CAWSLGQPILNYGYTF.

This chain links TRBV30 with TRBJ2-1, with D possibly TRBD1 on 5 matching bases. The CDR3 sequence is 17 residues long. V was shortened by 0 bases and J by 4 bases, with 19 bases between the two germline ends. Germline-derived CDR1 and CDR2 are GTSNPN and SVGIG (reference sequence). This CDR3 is CAWSVSRTPLRYNEQFF. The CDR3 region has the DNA TGTGCCTGGAGTGTAAGTAGGACACCTCTTAGGTACAATGAGCAGTTCTTC. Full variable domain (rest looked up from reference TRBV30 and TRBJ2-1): SQTIHQWPATLVQPVGSPLSLECTVEGTSNPNLYWYRQAAGRGLQLLFYSVGIGQISSEVPQNLSASRPQDRQFILSSKKLLLSDSGFYLCAWSVSRTPLRYNEQFFGPGTRLTVL.

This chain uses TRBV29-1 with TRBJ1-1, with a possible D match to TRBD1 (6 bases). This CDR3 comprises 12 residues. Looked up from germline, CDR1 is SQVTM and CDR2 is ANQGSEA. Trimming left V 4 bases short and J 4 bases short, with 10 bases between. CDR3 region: CSVVGGLTEAFF. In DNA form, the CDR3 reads TGCAGCGTTGTTGGGGGGCTCACTGAAGCTTTCTTT.

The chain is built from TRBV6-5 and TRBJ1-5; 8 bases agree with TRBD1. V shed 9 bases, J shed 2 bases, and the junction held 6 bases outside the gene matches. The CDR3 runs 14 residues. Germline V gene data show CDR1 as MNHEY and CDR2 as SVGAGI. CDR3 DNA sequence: TGTGCCAGTGCAGGGGGCCGCGGCAATCAGCCCCAGCATTTT. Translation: CASAGGRGNQPQHF.

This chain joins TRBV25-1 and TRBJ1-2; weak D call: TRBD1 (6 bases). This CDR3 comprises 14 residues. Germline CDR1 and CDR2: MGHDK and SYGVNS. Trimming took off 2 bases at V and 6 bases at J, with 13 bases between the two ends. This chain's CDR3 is CASSEGGTGDGYTF. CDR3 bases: TGTGCCAGCAGTGAAGGGGGCACGGGCGATGGCTACACCTTC.

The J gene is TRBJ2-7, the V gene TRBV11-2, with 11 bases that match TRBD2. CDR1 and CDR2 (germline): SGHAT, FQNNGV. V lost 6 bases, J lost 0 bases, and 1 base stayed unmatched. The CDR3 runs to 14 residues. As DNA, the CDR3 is TGTGCCAGCAGAACTAGCGGGGGCTCCTACGAGCAGTACTTC. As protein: CASRTSGGSYEQYF. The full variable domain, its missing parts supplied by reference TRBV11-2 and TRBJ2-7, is EAGVAQSPRYKIIEKRQSVAFWCNPISGHATLYWYQQILGQGPKLLIQFQNNGVVDDSQLPKDRFSAERLKGVDSTLKIQPAKLEDSAVYLCASRTSGGSYEQYFGPGTRLTVT.

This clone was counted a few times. CDR3 sequence reads: CAWSFYREMNTEAFF. The CDR3 bases are TGTGCCTGGAGTTTCTACAGGGAGATGAACACTGAAGCTTTCTTT. The genes are TRBV30 and TRBJ1-1, with D maybe TRBD1 (6 bases). This CDR3 comprises 15 residues. Germline CDR1 GTSNPN, CDR2 SVGIG (reference sequence). V was trimmed by 2 bases and J by 0 bases, leaving 13 bases between them. Drawing the rest from reference TRBV30 and TRBJ1-1, the complete variable domain is SQTIHQWPATLVQPVGSPLSLECTVEGTSNPNLYWYRQAAGRGLQLLFYSVGIGQISSEVPQNLSASRPQDRQFILSSKKLLLSDSGFYLCAWSFYREMNTEAFFGQGTRLTVV.

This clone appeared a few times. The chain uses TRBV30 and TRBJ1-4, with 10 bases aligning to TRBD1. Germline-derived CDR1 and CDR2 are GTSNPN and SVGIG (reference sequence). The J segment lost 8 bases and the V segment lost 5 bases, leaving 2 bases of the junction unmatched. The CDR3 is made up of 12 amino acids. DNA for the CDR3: TGTGCCTGGGACAGGGGGCGCGAAAAACTGTTTTTT. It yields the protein CAWDRGREKLFF.

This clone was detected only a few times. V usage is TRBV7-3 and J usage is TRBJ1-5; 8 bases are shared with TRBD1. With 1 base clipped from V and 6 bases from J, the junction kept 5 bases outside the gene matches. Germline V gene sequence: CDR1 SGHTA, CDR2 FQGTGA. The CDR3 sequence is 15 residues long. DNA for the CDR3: TGTGCCAGCAGCTTAAAAGGACAGGGTGCTCAGCCCCAGCATTTT. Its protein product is CASSLKGQGAQPQHF.

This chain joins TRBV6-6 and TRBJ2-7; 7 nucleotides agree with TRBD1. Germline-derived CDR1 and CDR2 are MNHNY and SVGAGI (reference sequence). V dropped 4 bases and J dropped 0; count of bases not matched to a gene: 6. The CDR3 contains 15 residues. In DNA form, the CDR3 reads TGTGCCAGCAGTTCATCAAGGACAGGCTCCTACGAGCAGTACTTC. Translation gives CASSSSRTGSYEQYF.